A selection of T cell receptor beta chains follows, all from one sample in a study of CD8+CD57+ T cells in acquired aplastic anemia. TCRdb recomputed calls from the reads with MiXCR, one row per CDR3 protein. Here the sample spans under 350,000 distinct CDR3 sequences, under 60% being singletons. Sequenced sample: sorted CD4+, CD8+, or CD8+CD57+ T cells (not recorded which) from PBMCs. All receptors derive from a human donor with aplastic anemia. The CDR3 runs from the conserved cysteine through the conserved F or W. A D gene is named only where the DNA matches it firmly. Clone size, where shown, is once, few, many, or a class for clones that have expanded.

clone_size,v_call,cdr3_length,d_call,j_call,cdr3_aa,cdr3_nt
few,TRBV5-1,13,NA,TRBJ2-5,CASSIDGQETQYF,TGCGCCAGCAGCATCGACGGCCAAGAGACCCAGTACTTC
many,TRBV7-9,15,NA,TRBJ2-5,CASRRSGGQGETQYF,TGTGCCAGCAGAAGATCAGGGGGGCAGGGGGAGACCCAGTACTTC
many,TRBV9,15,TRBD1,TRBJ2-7,CASRERRQGAYEQYF,TGTGCCAGCAGGGAGCGGAGACAGGGGGCCTACGAGCAGTACTTC
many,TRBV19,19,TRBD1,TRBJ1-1,CASSIVPGQGLRLGTEAFF,TGTGCCAGTAGTATAGTACCTGGACAGGGTCTCCGACTGGGGACTGAAGCTTTCTTT
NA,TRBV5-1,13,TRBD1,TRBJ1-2,CASSPQDRAGYTF,TGCGCCAGCAGCCCGCAAGACAGGGCTGGCTACACCTTC
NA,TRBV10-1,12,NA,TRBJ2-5,CASTIRSGTQYF,TGCGCCAGCACTATTAGGAGCGGGACCCAGTACTTC
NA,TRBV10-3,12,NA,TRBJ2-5,CAISEGAGPQYF,TGTGCCATCAGTGAGGGGGCAGGGCCCCAGTACTTC
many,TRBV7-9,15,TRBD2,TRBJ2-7,CASSFGTSLGYEQYF,TGTGCCAGCAGCTTCGGGACTAGCTTGGGTTACGAGCAGTACTTC
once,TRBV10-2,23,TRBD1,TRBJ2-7,CASSLLTGTGGEAHISTSCEQYF,TGCGCCAGCAGTCTTCTTACCGGGACAGGGGGCGAGGCCCATATATCCACTTCTTGCGAGCAGTACTTC
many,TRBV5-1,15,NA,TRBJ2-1,CASSRSRGEGNEQFF,TGCGCCAGCAGCCGTAGCAGGGGAGAAGGCAATGAGCAGTTCTTC
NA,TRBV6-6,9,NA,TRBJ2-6,CASSLGQTF,TGTGCCAGCAGCCTCGGACAGACTTTC